These 32 T cell receptor beta chains came from one sample sequenced in a study of cytomegalovirus exposure and HLA in healthy donors (dated by TCRdb to the late 2010s). Library creation used the immunoSEQ multiplex PCR assay. For the multiplex PCR, a mixture combining 60 forward primers for TCR Vbeta segments and 13 reverse primers for TCR Jbeta segments was used. TCRdb carries this immuneACCESS record with in-frame sequences only. Its versions omit some clonotypes, under half of them owing to an unresolved V gene in the studies checked, with the rest unexplained. The table for this sample lists 150,000 to 200,000 clones; around 81% of them were counted only once. The biggest ten clones account for roughly 5% of the sample. Material for sequencing was PBMCs. These receptors originate from a man in his forties in good health and CMV-seronegative.

This chain connects TRBV18 to TRBJ1-5, with TRBD1 as a possible D gene (5 bases). This CDR3 has 13 amino acids. Trimming left V 3 bases short and J 5 bases short, with 8 bases between. The V gene's germline CDR1 is KGHSH and CDR2 LQKENI. CDR3 nucleotide sequence: TGTGCCAGCTCACCGCGGGGGGATCAGCCCCAGCATTTT. Amino acid sequence: CASSPRGDQPQHF. Full variable domain (outside the CDR3, taken from reference TRBV18 and TRBJ1-5): NAGVMQNPRHLVRRRGQEARLRCSPMKGHSHVYWYRQLPEEGLKFMVYLQKENIIDESGMPKERFSAEFPKEGPSILRIQQVVRGDSAAYFCASSPRGDQPQHFGDGTRLSIL.

Only a few counts were recorded for this clone. This sequence joins TRBV2 and TRBJ1-3, with D hard to call. V was cut by 7 bases and J by 4 bases, with 8 bases left in between. The CDR3 is made up of 12 amino acids. Germline V CDR1 and CDR2: SNHLY, FYNNEI. Here the CDR3 DNA reads TGTGCCAGCACCCCTCAGGGAAACACCATATATTTT. Amino acid sequence: CASTPQGNTIYF.

The chain has TRBV19 and TRBJ1-1; 8 nucleotides match TRBD1. Trimming removed 5 bases from V and 4 bases from J; junction bases left unmatched: 12. CDR3 length equals 16 residues. CDR1 is LNHDA, CDR2 SQIVND, per germline (reference sequence). The CDR3 DNA reads as TGTGCCAGTAGTGCCGGCCGTCAGGGGGCTCCCACTGAAGCTTTCTTT. This codes for CASSAGRQGAPTEAFF.

The rearrangement uses TRBV5-4 and TRBJ1-1, with 7 bases aligning to TRBD1. The CDR3 is 13 amino acids. CDR1 SGHNT and CDR2 YYREEE come from the germline V gene (reference sequence). V dropped 4 bases and J dropped 4; count of bases not matched to a gene: 4. The CDR3 DNA reads as TGTGCCAGCAGCCCGACAGGGCCCACTGAAGCTTTCTTT. It is translated as CASSPTGPTEAFF.

Written as DNA, the CDR3 is TGTGCCAGCTCACCGCCTGGCCCTCAAGAGACCCAGTACTTC. It specifies CASSPPGPQETQYF. The V and J genes are TRBV18 and TRBJ2-5; the D is unclear. V gave up 3 bases and J gave up 2 bases, with 10 bases separating them. The CDR3 runs 14 residues. The germline gives CDR1 KGHSH, CDR2 LQKENI.

The chain links TRBV9 to TRBJ2-5; 9 positions agree with TRBD1. Germline lookup yields CDR1 SGDLS and CDR2 YYNGEE. This CDR3 comprises 16 residues. V lost 4 bases and J lost 4; bases outside the gene matches: 11. The CDR3 sequence is CASSPRQGQGGETQYF. The CDR3 coding sequence is TGTGCCAGCAGCCCCCGCCAGGGACAGGGTGGAGAGACCCAGTACTTC.

This sequence joins TRBV10-3 and TRBJ2-1; TRBD2 aligns across 8 bases. The CDR3 runs 15 residues. With 4 bases clipped from V and 9 bases from J, the junction kept 11 bases outside the gene matches. Germline CDR1 ENHRY, CDR2 SYGVKD. The CDR3 nucleotides are TGTGCCATCAGTGCCGGGACTAGTGCCCCCGGTGAGCAGTTCTTC. Translating gives CAISAGTSAPGEQFF.

This clone was seen a single time. This chain uses TRBV7-2 with TRBJ2-7; maybe TRBD2 (6 bases). Trimming pared 7 bases from V and 0 bases from J, leaving 13 bases between. Germline lookup yields CDR1 SGHTA and CDR2 FQGNSA. The CDR3 runs to 14 residues. CDR3 residues: CASTSGLFSYEQYF. The CDR3 DNA is TGTGCCAGCACCTCGGGACTCTTCTCCTACGAGCAGTACTTC.

This clone was seen more than once but under ten times. This chain connects TRBV5-1 to TRBJ2-3, with D maybe TRBD2 (5 bases). The CDR3 runs to 14 residues. The V gene's germline CDR1 is SGHRS and CDR2 YFSETQ. Trimming took 2 bases from V and 4 from J, leaving 11 bases between them. CDR3 bases: TGCGCCAGCAGCTTAGCGGTCATCTCAGATACGCAGTATTTT. As protein: CASSLAVISDTQYF.

J is TRBJ2-3 and V is TRBV27, with TRBD2 matching over 7 bases. The V gene's germline CDR1 is MNHEY and CDR2 SMNVEV (reference sequence). The V gene end was trimmed by 5 bases and the J gene end by 2 bases; junction bases not matched to a gene: 10. The CDR3 has 16 amino acids. The DNA for the CDR3 is TGTGCCAGCAGTCTCCTACTAGCGACCTCCACAGATACGCAGTATTTT. The encoded protein is CASSLLLATSTDTQYF.

The V and J genes are TRBV5-4 and TRBJ1-2; D remains ambiguous. There are 11 residues in the CDR3. Germline V lookup: CDR1 SGHNT, CDR2 YYREEE (reference sequence). Trimming shortened V by 3 bases and J by 7 bases, and 7 bases separated the two germline ends. CDR3: CASSYGSGYTF. The CDR3 DNA is TGTGCCAGCAGCTACGGGAGTGGCTACACCTTC.

V and J are TRBV29-1 and TRBJ1-1; 12 bases map to TRBD1. The CDR3 is made up of 15 amino acids. The J segment lost 7 bases and the V segment lost 5 bases, leaving 11 bases of the junction unmatched. The germline gives CDR1 SQVTM, CDR2 ANQGSEA. CDR3 amino acids: CSVPNRDRGQLEAFF. The CDR3 DNA sequence: TGCAGCGTTCCCAATAGGGACAGGGGGCAACTTGAAGCTTTCTTT.

The chain is built from TRBV12-5 and TRBJ2-7; TRBD2 might be the D (6 bases). Looked up from germline, CDR1 is LGHNT and CDR2 is FRNRAP. The V and J ends lost 2 bases and 6 bases respectively, with 17 bases between them. The CDR3 is made up of 15 amino acids. CDR3 DNA sequence: TGTGCTAGTGGTTTGTTGGGACTTTATGCCGGCGAGCAGTACTTC. This sequence encodes CASGLLGLYAGEQYF. Using reference TRBV12-5 and TRBJ2-7 for the parts outside the CDR3, the full variable domain is DARVTQTPRHKVTEMGQEVTMRCQPILGHNTVFWYRQTMMQGLELLAYFRNRAPLDDSGMPKDRFSAEMPDATLATLKIQPSEPRDSAVYFCASGLLGLYAGEQYFGPGTRLTVT.

The chain couples TRBV19 to TRBJ2-1; TRBD2 matches at 8 bases. Losses at the gene ends were 0 bases for V and 5 bases for J; bases not matched to a gene: 9. Germline V gene lookup returns CDR1 LNHDA and CDR2 SQIVND (reference sequence). The CDR3 contains 17 residues. The CDR3 bases are TGTGCCAGTAGTATAGATAGCGGGACGCATCGGAACAATGAGCAGTTCTTC. Its protein is CASSIDSGTHRNNEQFF.

The chain combines TRBV29-1 with TRBJ2-7; the match to TRBD1 covers 9 bases. The V gene's germline CDR1 is SQVTM and CDR2 ANQGSEA. Trimming removed 7 bases from V and 5 bases from J; junction bases left unmatched: 15. The length of the CDR3 is 15 residues. The CDR3 loop reads CSALNFGQGIHEQYF. Written as DNA, the CDR3 is TGCAGCGCCCTTAATTTTGGACAGGGGATCCACGAGCAGTACTTC.

This rearrangement joins TRBV5-1 to TRBJ2-3; perhaps TRBD1 as D (5 bases). The V end lost 0 bases, the J end lost 2 bases, and 10 bases lay between the germline ends. Looked up from germline, CDR1 is SGHRS and CDR2 is YFSETQ. This CDR3 has 15 amino acids. CDR3 sequence reads: CASSLVGAITDTQYF. CDR3 nucleotide sequence: TGCGCCAGCAGCTTGGTTGGGGCTATCACAGATACGCAGTATTTT.

The chain couples TRBV7-6 to TRBJ2-5; D is ambiguous. The tail of the sequence fits TRBJ2-7 better, so the J call may be wrong. The length of the CDR3 is 11 residues. Per germline, CDR1 SGHVS and CDR2 FNYEAQ. This CDR3 reads CASGLGNEQYF. CDR3 sequence (DNA): TGTGCCAGCGGCCTGGGCAACGAGCAGTACTTC.

J is TRBJ2-5 and V is TRBV5-4, with D unclear. Trimming removed 4 bases from V and 2 bases from J, with 15 bases in between. The CDR3 is 15 amino acids. CDR1 SGHNT and CDR2 YYREEE come from the germline V gene (reference sequence). The CDR3 region is CASSMGGAGQETQYF. DNA for the CDR3: TGTGCCAGCAGCATGGGCGGCGCCGGACAAGAGACCCAGTACTTC.

V and J are TRBV6-5 and TRBJ1-4; D gene unclear. Per the germline V gene, CDR1 is MNHEY and CDR2 is SVGAGI. This CDR3 is 15 amino acids long. V was clipped by 0 bases and J by 3 bases, with 8 bases between them. CDR3 region: CASSYSSGSNEKLFF. The CDR3 DNA sequence: TGTGCCAGCAGTTACTCTTCTGGCTCTAATGAAAAACTGTTTTTT.

The chain recombines TRBV7-2 with TRBJ2-1; D is unresolved. Germline CDR1 SGHTA, CDR2 FQGNSA. This CDR3 is built from 14 residues. Trimming stripped 5 bases from V and 0 bases from J, with 8 bases between. CDR3 nucleotides: TGTGCCAGCAGCCCCGCGAGCTCCTACAATGAGCAGTTCTTC. This translates into CASSPASSYNEQFF.

The chain employs TRBV13 and TRBJ2-7, with 7 bases fitting TRBD1. Germline CDR1 and CDR2: PRHDT and FYEKMQ (reference sequence). The CDR3 is made up of 14 amino acids. The V and J ends lost 5 bases and 0 bases, in that order; junction bases with no gene match: 4. The CDR3 coding sequence is TGTGCCAGCAGCAAGGACAGGACCTCCTACGAGCAGTACTTC. Translating it yields CASSKDRTSYEQYF.

Only a few counts were recorded for this clone. The chain has TRBV5-1 and TRBJ1-4; tentatively, D is TRBD1 (6 bases). The CDR3 runs to 15 residues. V was cut by 4 bases and J by 3 bases, with 13 bases left in between. From germline, CDR1 is SGHRS and CDR2 YFSETQ. CDR3 protein: CASSTGTTSNEKLFF. The CDR3 nucleotides read TGCGCCAGCAGCACTGGGACAACTTCTAATGAAAAACTGTTTTTT.

The J gene is TRBJ2-2, the V gene TRBV9, with D maybe TRBD2 (7 bases). Germline V CDR1 and CDR2: SGDLS, YYNGEE. The CDR3 extends over 15 amino acids. V was clipped by 3 bases and J by 8 bases, with 17 bases between them. This chain's CDR3 is CASSAPGGAGGELFF. The CDR3 nucleotides read TGTGCCAGCAGCGCCCCTGGGGGGGCGGGTGGGGAGCTGTTTTTT.

V and J are TRBV29-1 and TRBJ2-7, with TRBD2 as a possible D gene (5 bases). CDR3 length: 14 amino acids. Per germline, CDR1 SQVTM and CDR2 ANQGSEA. V lost 7 bases to trimming and J lost 9 bases, with 25 bases between them. The CDR3 region is CSAVLVGEWLGQYF. The CDR3, as DNA: TGCAGCGCCGTACTAGTGGGAGAGTGGTTAGGGCAGTACTTC.

The CDR3 reads CASSPLLVGGSEQYF. CDR3 nucleotides: TGTGCCAGCTCACCACTATTGGTGGGGGGAAGCGAGCAGTACTTC. The chain couples TRBV18 to TRBJ2-5; D possibly corresponds to TRBD2 (6 bases). The J call could be wrong; TRBJ2-7 is a better fit for the DNA end. CDR3 length: 15 residues. Germline loops: CDR1 KGHSH, CDR2 LQKENI.

V gene TRBV19 combines with J gene TRBJ1-6; D ambiguous. CDR3 length: 15 amino acids. Trimming took 4 bases from V and 9 from J, leaving 16 bases between them. The V gene's germline CDR1 is LNHDA and CDR2 SQIVND (reference sequence). The CDR3 sequence: CASSKMQPGVSPLHF. The DNA for the CDR3 is TGTGCCAGTAGTAAGATGCAGCCCGGGGTTTCACCCCTCCACTTT.

V gene TRBV6-5 combines with J gene TRBJ1-5; D gene unclear. V was shortened by 6 bases and J by 9 bases, with 15 bases between the two germline ends. CDR1 is MNHEY and CDR2 is SVGAGI in the germline V gene. The CDR3 covers 13 residues. This CDR3 is CASSGTYPSPQHF. CDR3 DNA: TGTGCCAGCAGCGGTACCTATCCATCGCCCCAGCATTTT.

The chain recombines TRBV30 with TRBJ2-3; TRBD1 matches 10 bases. Unmatched junction bases numbered 4, after V lost 3 bases and J lost 1 base. CDR1 and CDR2 (germline): GTSNPN, SVGIG (reference sequence). This CDR3 is 15 amino acids long. Here the CDR3 reads CAWREGQGGTDTQYF. CDR3 DNA: TGTGCCTGGAGAGAAGGACAGGGGGGCACAGATACGCAGTATTTT.

The V call is TRBV9, the J call TRBJ2-5; possible D gene TRBD2, 6 bases. CDR3 length: 14 amino acids. Germline V gene lookup returns CDR1 SGDLS and CDR2 YYNGEE. The V end was cut by 6 bases, the J end by 2 bases, with 14 bases between. The chain's CDR3 is CASNAGTAQETQYF. DNA for the CDR3: TGTGCCAGCAACGCTGGGACTGCACAAGAGACCCAGTACTTC.

This sequence joins TRBV18 and TRBJ2-7, with unresolved D. The CDR3 totals 14 residues. CDR1 and CDR2 from the germline V gene are KGHSH and LQKENI. Trimming left V 3 bases short and J 1 base short, with 10 bases between. The CDR3 sequence: CASSPSGTSYEQYF. CDR3 in DNA: TGTGCCAGCTCACCTTCAGGAACGTCCTACGAGCAGTACTTC.

The chain combines TRBV7-2 with TRBJ2-1, with D tentatively TRBD2 (6 bases). This CDR3 is 14 amino acids long. V was shortened by 3 bases and J by 12 bases, with 18 bases between the two germline ends. CDR1 and CDR2 (germline): SGHTA, FQGNSA. CDR3: CASSFGDSGWVQFF. CDR3 sequence (DNA): TGTGCCAGCAGCTTCGGGGACTCGGGGTGGGTGCAGTTCTTC.

This clone has more than one count but fewer than ten. In DNA form, the CDR3 reads TGTGCCAGCAGTTACAGGGAGGGGACAGGGGTCTTAGAGCAGTACTTC. It is translated as CASSYREGTGVLEQYF. The chain combines TRBV6-5 with TRBJ2-7, with 10 nucleotides matching TRBD1. CDR1 is MNHEY, CDR2 SVGAGI, per germline. V shed 2 bases, J shed 7 bases, and the junction held 11 bases outside the gene matches. This CDR3 region has 16 residues.